What follows are 13 T cell receptor beta chains derived from one specimen sequenced in a study of cytomegalovirus exposure and HLA in healthy donors. With 60 Vbeta and 13 Jbeta primers, the PCR was carried out. The method was immunoSEQ multiplex PCR; TCRdb's version includes in-frame clones alone and lacks a portion of them. The sample holds 200,000 to 250,000 clones; 82% are singletons and the top ten take 0.55% to 0.7%. Sequenced material: PBMCs. The receptor set was obtained from a woman aged 40-49 years in good health and CMV-seronegative.

The rearrangement links TRBV12-2 to TRBJ2-3; whether TRBD1, the table's D call, matches the DNA was not checked. TRBV12-2 is described as a pseudogene. CDR3 length: 16 residues. The CDR3, as DNA: TGTGCAAGTCGGGACCCGGGTCAGGGGGCGGCAGATACGCAGTATTTT. Protein sequence: CASRDPGQGAADTQYF.

The chain combines TRBV6-1 with TRBJ2-2; 7 nucleotides line up with TRBD1. V trimming: 5 bases; J trimming: 7 bases; junction bases outside the gene matches: 7. This CDR3 has 14 amino acids. Germline CDR1 and CDR2: MNHNS and SASEGT. The CDR3 is CASSPLTGVGELFF. DNA of the CDR3: TGTGCCAGCAGTCCCCTCACAGGGGTCGGGGAGCTGTTTTTT.

V gene TRBV7-2 combines with J gene TRBJ1-3; TRBD1 might be the D (5 bases). Germline V gene data show CDR1 as SGHTA and CDR2 as FQGNSA. V was shortened by 3 bases and J by 8 bases, with 17 bases between the two germline ends. The CDR3 length is 15 residues. The CDR3 region has the DNA TGTGCCAGCAGCTTTAGGCAGGGTCACGAGCACACCATATATTTT. Amino acids: CASSFRQGHEHTIYF.

The rearrangement joins TRBV11-2 to TRBJ2-4, with D possibly TRBD1 on 6 matching bases. The V end lost 4 bases, the J end lost 7 bases, and 14 bases lay between the germline ends. Per germline, CDR1 SGHAT and CDR2 FQNNGV. CDR3 length: 14 residues. DNA of the CDR3: TGTGCCAGCAGCTCCCCCAGGGGTGGGAACATTCAGTACTTC. Encoded protein: CASSSPRGGNIQYF.

Concerning this clone itself: Different DNA sequences within this sample yield the same CDR3. V is TRBV5-6 and J is TRBJ1-2; D uncertain. The CDR3 sequence is 13 residues long. V shed 0 bases and J shed 8 bases, with 11 bases lying between them. Germline V lookup: CDR1 SGHDT, CDR2 YYEEEE. Here the CDR3 DNA reads TGTGCCAGCAGCTTGGCCGGAGGAGGGGGCTACACCTTC. It translates to CASSLAGGGGYTF.

The J gene is TRBJ2-1, the V gene TRBV27; 10 bases align to TRBD1. CDR1 is MNHEY, CDR2 SMNVEV, per germline (reference sequence). This CDR3 has 16 residues. V was clipped by 6 bases and J by 1 base; unmatched bases: 6. In DNA form, the CDR3 reads TGTGCCAGCAGAGAAAAGGGACAGGGGTCCTACAATGAGCAGTTCTTC. Translating it yields CASREKGQGSYNEQFF.

The chain combines TRBV27 with TRBJ2-7, with 12 bases fitting TRBD1. CDR1 and CDR2 from the germline V gene are MNHEY and SMNVEV (reference sequence). With 4 bases clipped from V and 7 bases from J, the junction kept 11 bases outside the gene matches. The CDR3 runs to 16 residues. CDR3 in DNA: TGTGCCAGCAGTTCTTACGCGGGACAGGGGGCAGGGGAGCAGTACTTC. Its translation is CASSSYAGQGAGEQYF.

The chain links TRBV30 to TRBJ2-7, with 9 bases fitting TRBD1. Per germline, CDR1 GTSNPN and CDR2 SVGIG (reference sequence). This CDR3 region has 14 residues. V dropped 5 bases and J dropped 3; count of bases not matched to a gene: 8. The CDR3 DNA reads TGTGCCTGGGACACAGGGGGCTTACTCTACGAGCAGTACTTC. This codes for CAWDTGGLLYEQYF.

This chain connects TRBV6-5 to TRBJ1-1; D call uncertain. Trimming took off 7 bases at V and 1 base at J, with 13 bases between the two ends. The CDR3 contains 14 residues. Germline V gene lookup returns CDR1 MNHEY and CDR2 SVGAGI. The CDR3 protein is CASTQPTGNTEAFF. CDR3 coding DNA: TGTGCCAGCACACAACCCACGGGGAACACTGAAGCTTTCTTT.

This clone appeared a few times. J is TRBJ2-5 and V is TRBV4-2; 7 bases agree with TRBD1. CDR3 size: 15 residues. Germline loops: CDR1 LGHNA, CDR2 YNFKEQ. The J segment lost 7 bases and the V segment lost 1 base, leaving 9 bases of the junction unmatched. The CDR3 DNA reads as TGTGCCAGCAGCCAAGGACAGGGCCCCCGCGGGACCCAGTACTTC. Encoded protein: CASSQGQGPRGTQYF.

CDR3 loop: CASSRPTATNYGYTF. The CDR3 DNA reads TGTGCCAGCAGCCGACCGACAGCTACTAACTATGGCTACACCTTC. The chain recombines TRBV5-6 with TRBJ1-2, with a possible D match to TRBD1 (5 bases). This CDR3 comprises 15 residues. V lost 4 bases and J 0 bases, leaving 13 bases between the germline ends. Germline CDR1 SGHDT, CDR2 YYEEEE.

The rearrangement joins TRBV2 to TRBJ1-2; 7 bases are shared with TRBD1. J lost 6 bases, V lost 7 bases, and 11 bases had no gene match. Germline V lookup: CDR1 SNHLY, CDR2 FYNNEI. The CDR3 is 14 residues long. This chain's CDR3 is CASTAVPGGDGYTF. The CDR3 DNA follows: TGTGCCAGCACCGCTGTCCCAGGGGGAGATGGCTACACCTTC.

The CDR3 is CATAGGVGNQPQHF. In nucleotides, the CDR3 is TGTGCCACAGCCGGCGGGGTCGGGAATCAGCCCCAGCATTTT. The gene calls are TRBV2 and TRBJ1-5; D is unresolved. Trimming pared 10 bases from V and 4 bases from J, leaving 17 bases between. Germline V lookup: CDR1 SNHLY, CDR2 FYNNEI. The CDR3 runs to 14 residues.